This T cell receptor (beta chain) was sequenced during a study of regulatory T cells in long-lasting Graves disease. Points from the study as a whole: Patients with persistent disease shared 2,500 or so public clonotypes, outpacing the approximately 920 shared by new patients.

For this clonotype: As yet, its antigen is unknown.

HTBI primers from iRepertoire and Arm-PCR of CDR3 regions yielded the TCR beta libraries. One entry per CDR3 protein results from TCRdb running MiXCR on the multiplex PCR reads. This repertoire shows 390,000 or so distinct CDR3 sequences, 12% found once; its top ten account for 18%. Stated time point: newly diagnosed GD, antithyroid drugs for less than 3 months. From RNA extracted from PBMCs, the TCR library was made. CDR1 is MNHEY and CDR2 is SVGEGT in the germline V gene. Trimming shortened V by 3 bases and J by 2 bases, and 8 bases separated the two germline ends. This CDR3 has 13 amino acids. The data also belong to a second study, concerning T cells in Graves' hyperthyroidism and ophthalmopathy. That paper states: First-round RT-PCR of the TCR CDR3 relied on the HTBI primer set.

The rearrangement links TRBV6-2 or TRBV6-3 to TRBJ2-7, with D tentatively TRBD2 (6 bases). The TCR sequence derives from a woman aged 18-29 years with Graves disease. The sequences come from peripheral blood mononuclear cells (PBMCs), collected at new diagnosis, from a patient treated with antithyroid drugs. The CDR3 region is CASSYRLAYEQYF. CDR3 DNA sequence: TGTGCCAGCAGTTATAGACTAGCCTACGAGCAGTACTTC.